Below are 10 T cell receptor beta chains sequenced from a single sample in a study of T-cell memory formation after mild COVID-19. From the 5' RACE reads, TCRdb called clonotypes with MiXCR, one entry per CDR3 protein. This table has about 560,000 distinct CDR3 sequences, about a fifth appearing once. The material sequenced was PBMCs or a T cell subset sorted from them (not recorded which). The receptors were gathered from an adult woman who had mild COVID-19 (a few samples of this study predate the infection). Cell type and time point are not known.

The rearrangement uses TRBV29-1 and TRBJ2-1; 15 bases fit TRBD2. In germline, CDR1 is SQVTM, CDR2 ANQGSEA. CDR3 length: 13 amino acids. The V segment lost 8 bases and the J segment 7 bases; nucleotides outside the gene matches: 3. The CDR3 DNA sequence: TGCAGCTCTGGACTAGCGGGAGGGAATGAGCAGTTCTTC. Its protein product is CSSGLAGGNEQFF.

The chain links TRBV5-5 to TRBJ1-2; D is unclear. Looked up from germline, CDR1 is SGHKS and CDR2 is YYEKEE (reference sequence). V lost 0 bases, J lost 4 bases, and 13 bases lay in between. The CDR3 extends over 15 amino acids. In DNA form, the CDR3 reads TGTGCCAGCAGCTTGGAAGGGTCCCACCGCTATGGCTACACCTTC. Protein product: CASSLEGSHRYGYTF. Together with reference TRBV5-5 and TRBJ1-2, the CDR3 gives the full variable domain: DAGVTQSPTHLIKTRGQQVTLRCSPISGHKSVSWYQQVLGQGPQFIFQYYEKEERGRGNFPDRFSARQFPNYSSELNVNALLLGDSALYLCASSLEGSHRYGYTFGSGTRLTVV.

This clonotype occurred a few times. The J gene is TRBJ2-4, the V gene TRBV6-6; the D gene is possibly TRBD2 (5 bases). The CDR3 has 15 amino acids. Per the germline V gene, CDR1 is MNHNY and CDR2 is SVGAGI (reference sequence). The V end was cut by 8 bases, the J end by 3 bases, with 17 bases between. The CDR3 loop reads CASLPSGGDKNIQYF. CDR3 sequence (DNA): TGTGCCAGCCTTCCGTCAGGAGGTGACAAAAACATTCAGTACTTC.

This clonotype was counted a few times. This chain connects TRBV20-1 to TRBJ1-2; 8 bases map to TRBD1. This CDR3 has 12 residues. With 4 bases clipped from V and 4 bases from J, the junction kept 2 bases outside the gene matches. The germline CDR1 and CDR2 sequences are DFQATT and SNEGSKA (reference sequence). CDR3 DNA: TGCAGTGCTACCGGACAGGGCTATGGCTACACCTTC. Its translation: CSATGQGYGYTF.

The CDR3 loop reads CASSDDHHETRPINYEQYF. CDR3 bases: TGTGCCAGCAGCGACGACCACCACGAGACACGACCGATTAACTACGAGCAGTACTTC. The chain has TRBV9 and TRBJ2-7; D is ambiguous. This CDR3 is built from 19 residues. The V and J ends lost 3 bases and 3 bases respectively, with 28 bases between them. The germline CDR1 and CDR2 sequences are SGDLS and YYNGEE.

The chain combines TRBV3-1 with TRBJ2-3; maybe TRBD2 (5 bases). The V end lost 3 bases, the J end lost 4 bases, and 20 bases lay between the germline ends. There are 17 residues in the CDR3. The germline gives CDR1 LGHDT, CDR2 YNNKEL (reference sequence). CDR3 DNA: TGTGCCAGCAGCCACCATCCCGGGATCTTTAACCCAGATACGCAGTATTTT. It codes for CASSHHPGIFNPDTQYF.

V is TRBV3-1 and J is TRBJ2-2; the D is unclear. Germline V gene lookup returns CDR1 LGHDT and CDR2 YNNKEL (reference sequence). The CDR3 extends over 15 amino acids. The V gene lost 4 bases and the J gene lost 0 bases, with 9 bases spanning the gap. CDR3 region: CASSPINANTGELFF. The CDR3 DNA follows: TGTGCCAGCAGCCCGATTAATGCGAACACCGGGGAGCTGTTTTTT.

This clonotype has more than one count but fewer than ten. This sequence joins TRBV6-4 and TRBJ2-2; unclear D gene. V lost 4 bases and J lost 1, with 10 bases in between. The CDR3 runs 15 residues. CDR1 MRHNA and CDR2 SNTAGT come from the germline V gene. CDR3 in DNA: TGTGCCAGCAGTGCACAGCTAGGGAACACCGGGGAGCTGTTTTTT. This sequence encodes CASSAQLGNTGELFF.

This clonotype has only a few counts. The chain is built from TRBV5-5 and TRBJ2-3; D call uncertain. The V gene lost 4 bases and the J gene lost 4 bases, with 10 bases spanning the gap. CDR1 and CDR2 from the germline V gene are SGHKS and YYEKEE (reference sequence). The CDR3 extends over 13 amino acids. CDR3 loop: CASSQTTSDTQYF. CDR3 coding DNA: TGTGCCAGCAGCCAAACCACGTCAGATACGCAGTATTTT.

This clonotype turned up a few times. V usage is TRBV15 and J usage is TRBJ1-1; no clear D. V was pared by 0 bases and J by 5 bases, with 7 bases between. Germline V gene data show CDR1 as LNHNV and CDR2 as YYDKDF (reference sequence). This CDR3 has 13 residues. The CDR3 DNA sequence: TGTGCCACCAGCAGAGATCCCGGGACTGAAGCTTTCTTT. The encoded protein is CATSRDPGTEAFF.